The present TCR beta chain was sequenced within a study of shared clonotypes between healthy human individuals (dated by TCRdb to the early 2020s). Looking at the study overall: A few men and a couple of women, aged 18 to 49 years, made up the cohort. For each donor, CD4 naive and CD4 memory were each given three plates, CD8 naive was given two plates, and CD8 memory was given one plate. To estimate repertoire size and how much clonotypes are shared between individuals, the study performed deep sequencing of blood TCR repertoires from five healthy adults. To increase sequencing depth and limit assay-specific biases, different laboratories used diverse techniques to prepare libraries and sequence TCR repertoires. Per donor, leukapheresis produced somewhere between about 0.9 and 10 billion PBMCs. General study outcomes and caveats: Even with the large sequencing depth, rarefaction of the sorted-subset datasets indicated that sequencing was incomplete. Pairwise subsampling led to the expectation that sequencing depth would affect the degree of clonotype sharing among donors. The genetic and exposure-history diversity represented was limited by the small number of donors. Sampling was limited to blood, and TCR repertoires in tissue likely differ from TCR repertoires in blood. Compared with non-shared clonotypes, the clonotypes found in all four sorted-subset donors had higher generation probabilities. Larger estimated clonotype richness was generally found for naive subsets than for memory subsets. When a few donors were compared, the shared fraction of clonotypes was around 5.1% for naive CD4, around 3.6% for naive CD8, 2.3% for memory CD4, and around 0.37% for memory CD8.

The CDR3 measures 14 amino acids from cysteine to phenylalanine. Only CDR3 DNA is held: 42 bases, read in frame from base 1. Reading the germline V gene gives CDR1 SQVTM and CDR2 ANQGSEA. V trim: 6 bases; J trim: 10 bases; unmatched bases: 10. Using the deep immunoSEQ assay, TCR CDR3 regions were amplified from genomic DNA by multiplex PCR. Genomic DNA extracted from each cell subset was distributed evenly over all wells of several immunoSEQ 96-well plates, and each plate served as one replicate. For sorted subsets, roughly 200 ng of genomic DNA, equivalent to 25,000 to 30,000 T cell genomes, went into each replicate PCR. The purified libraries were quantified using a Qubit 3.0 fluorometer, sized with a Bioanalyzer 2100, and then quantified again using the KAPA Library Quantification kit. Every immunoSEQ 96-well plate was sequenced on a dedicated single-read 150-cycle Illumina NextSeq 550 flow cell. Turning to the authors' computational methods: Because only junctional sequences without quality scores were contained in the immunoSEQ output, filtering matching that applied to full-length reads could not be performed. Sequences were annotated with PyIR, a Python wrapper for IgBLAST v1.9, using IMGT germline references to assign V/J genes and CDR3. Reads were removed for weak V/J assignments (E-value above 1e-6), missing CDR3, stop codons, out-of-frame junctions, or ambiguous translated residues. V3J clonotypes were defined by identical inferred V gene, J gene, and CDR3 amino acid sequence. Percentage overlap between repertoires was computed as shared unique clonotypes divided by the size of the smaller repertoire. Richness of each repertoire was evaluated using RTK rarefaction, the Chao1 estimator, and Recon v2.1 estimates of unobserved clonotypes. OLGA was used to compute generation probabilities for all TCRbeta clonotypes that the gDNA method yielded from a handful of donors. TCRdb mirrors the immuneACCESS table, restricted to in-frame sequences. Some clones are absent from its copies; in checked studies, under half trace to an unresolved V gene, and the reason for the others is unknown. The D gene and trimming were derived from the DNA, and the V and J assignments and clone size from that table. The sample records 650,000 to 800,000 clones, about 90% of which are singletons. The ten biggest clones cover more than 20% of the sample.

CD8 naive samples consisted of CD45RO-negative cells that were positively selected for CCR7, yielding a CD45RA+CCR7+ population without TemRA cells. The donors were healthy, HIV-negative adults with no recently reported acute infections or vaccinations. Every donor was a Caucasian adult residing in Nashville, Tennessee, USA. Blood was collected by leukapheresis, and PBMCs were isolated by Ficoll-Histopaque density gradient centrifugation and then cryopreserved in liquid nitrogen vapor phase. Analytical flow cytometry was used to check the purity and quantity of each magnetically sorted T cell population. Genomic DNA was isolated from each sorted fraction and quantified by UV absorbance on a Nanodrop 2000c. As concerns this clone: Which antigen it targets is not known. The input lacks base qualities; no much larger clone sits a single base away.

The rearrangement combines TRBV29-1 with TRBJ2-1; TRBD2 fits 12 bases in the junction. This TCR was sampled from a man aged 30 to 39 in good health. Sample: naive CD8+ T cells sorted from blood. The sample's cell subset or site label is to be understood as: CD45RA+CCR7+. The CDR3 has the sequence CSVDPSGRAREQFF. The nucleotide sequence is TGCAGCGTGGATCCTAGCGGGAGGGCCAGGGAGCAGTTCTTC.